This T cell receptor beta chain was found in a study of beta chain features in type 1 diabetes (dated by TCRdb to between 2018 and 2020). With respect to the entire study: Patients and healthy donors did not differ in mean age, gender distribution, total cell number or subset yield. In the study, recently diagnosed type 1 diabetes patients and matched healthy donors were compared on the TCRB repertoires of their sorted circulating CD4+ T cell subsets. Regulatory and stem cell-like memory subsets were isolated from only 8 patients and about eight healthy donors, whereas naive and central memory subsets came from all 30 or so donors. A total of 85 million to 140 million sorted cells were examined across all samples, and a strong correlation was observed between cell number per subset and RNA yield.

Points the paper makes about the study in general: Because cDNA was sequenced instead of genomic DNA, activated cells with high expression could be over-represented, although the groups did not differ in activation or CD3 levels. At VDJ recombination sites, type 1 diabetes patients had fewer insertions and more deleted nucleotides, which implies abnormalities in thymic rearrangement. Because small numbers of individuals were included in the HLA sub-analyses, any influence of HLA type on TCRB rearrangement was left unresolved. Naive, central memory and regulatory TCRB repertoires appeared more similar among patients than among healthy donors. Type 1 diabetes patients showed a moderate but significant shortening of TCRB CDR3 length in all four CD4+ subsets. Shorter templates might have been favored by PCR, but patient and control samples were amplified and corrected together, so both groups would have been affected equally by any skew.

The entire isolated RNA was reverse transcribed using the High Capacity cDNA Reverse Transcription Kit, and thus expressed TCRB transcripts were sequenced. Naive, central memory and regulatory T cell samples underwent deep immunoSEQ sequencing, averaging roughly 3.4 million total reads per sample. Sorted cells were lysed in RLT buffer, and RNA was extracted using DNase-treated RNeasy Micro or Mini kits according to cell number. Each cell subset was processed on its own to prevent cross-contamination, while patient and healthy donor samples were processed together. Using the immunoSEQ multiplex PCR, TCRB sequences were amplified from cDNA into 87-bp fragments spanning the CDR3 region. Sequencing of the amplicons was done on the Illumina HiSeq platform. On the study's bioinformatics: PCR bias was corrected computationally using synthetic template baselines, and reads within Hamming distance 2 were collapsed, with unmergeable singletons discarded. Reads were aligned against IMGT to assign V, D and J genes, CDR3 length and insertions or deletions at six rearrangement sites. Within each subset, clonotype counts were normalized to sorted cell number, and only after that were true diversity and Gini coefficients computed with the tcR R package. The overlap coefficient, calculated on TCRB nucleotide sequences, was used to quantify repertoire sharing. Out-of-frame TCRB sequences from naive cells were analyzed as a proxy for the pre-selection repertoire. TCRdb obtained this table from immuneACCESS and retained in-frame rearrangements with V and J assigned. These tables miss some clones; where compared with another copy, unresolved V genes account for less than half of the shortfall, and the remainder is unexplained. V, J and clone size reflect that table, while D and trimming were determined from the DNA. The table for this sample lists 150,000 to 200,000 clones; approximately 62% of them were counted only once. Under 0.1% of the sample is taken by the ten largest.

A single peripheral blood draw of about 116 mL on average was collected from each donor into heparinised tubes. A BD FACSAria II was used to sort naive, central memory, regulatory and stem cell-like memory CD4+ T cells with a panel that included CD45RO, CCR7, CD25, CD127, CD95 and CD27. All sorted populations exceeded 98% purity. PBMCs were isolated immediately by Lymphoprep density gradient centrifugation and stained directly without culture. Samples were stained and sorted in pairs, with one healthy donor and one patient per experiment, so that batch effects were minimized. CDR1 and CDR2, per the germline V gene, are SGDLS and YYNGEE. Measured from the cysteine to the phenylalanine, the CDR3 is 15 residues long. Only the CDR3 DNA is retained, 45 bases long and in frame from the first base. V and J are truncated by 2 bases and 0 bases respectively, leaving an intervening sequence of 8 bases. A note on this clone: Its antigen specificity is not known. No clone much larger than this one lies a single base away; base qualities are absent.

Sequenced input: naive CD4+ T cells from blood. In light of the paper, this sample's cell subset or site label describes: true naive CD4+ T cells. This receptor was obtained from a man aged 25-45 years with type 1 diabetes. The chain couples TRBV9 to TRBJ2-2, with TRBD1 perhaps the D gene, on 6 matching bases. The CDR3 has the sequence CASSVEGANTGELFF. The DNA is as follows: TGTGCCAGCAGCGTTGAGGGGGCGAACACCGGGGAGCTGTTTTTT.